This entry describes one TCR beta chain. The antigen is undetermined. TCRdb keeps only in-frame clones here, not all; method: immunoSEQ multiplex PCR. The sample has 150,000 to 200,000 clones, approximately 92% seen once. The CDR3 is made up of 14 amino acids. Looked up from germline, CDR1 is ENHRY and CDR2 is SYGVKD. V lost 4 bases, J lost 1 base, and 3 bases stayed unmatched. This entry is derived from a study of shared clonotypes between healthy human individuals. Study outcomes and limitations: It was only blood that was sampled, and tissue repertoires likely differ. Non-shared clonotypes had lower generation probabilities than those shared by all four donors.

Every donor, a Caucasian adult, lived in Nashville, Tennessee. This TCR was sampled from a woman in her 30s in good health. Sequencing was performed on naive CD4+ T cells sorted from blood. Subset of the sample: CD45RA+ positively selected. The chain employs TRBV10-3 and TRBJ2-7, with TRBD2 matching 8 bases. CDR3 region: CAISAGGGSYEQYF. The CDR3 region has the DNA TGTGCCATCAGTGCCGGGGGGGGATCCTACGAGCAGTACTTC.